This T cell receptor beta chain was documented in a study of monozygotic twins with inflammatory bowel disease. Study-level findings and limits: For repertoire similarity, concordant twins did not differ from discordant twins, possibly because power was limited.

In the case of this clonotype: Its antigen is undetermined.

Whole-blood RNA isolation (total RNA) proceeded without T cell sorting. Per the germline V gene, CDR1 is DFQATT and CDR2 is SNEGSKA (reference sequence). The CDR3 extends over 13 amino acids. TCRdb derives one entry per CDR3 protein from the 5' RACE reads, leaving out DNA. The sample totals about 210,000 distinct CDR3 sequences. Input material: blood. The chain couples TRBV20-1 to TRBJ2-1; TCRdb reports TRBD1, a call that lacks DNA to check it against. This clonotype was obtained from a human donor with ulcerative colitis or Crohn's disease, or a healthy co-twin of an affected twin (not recorded which). The CDR3 sequence: CRAASGQYNEQFF.